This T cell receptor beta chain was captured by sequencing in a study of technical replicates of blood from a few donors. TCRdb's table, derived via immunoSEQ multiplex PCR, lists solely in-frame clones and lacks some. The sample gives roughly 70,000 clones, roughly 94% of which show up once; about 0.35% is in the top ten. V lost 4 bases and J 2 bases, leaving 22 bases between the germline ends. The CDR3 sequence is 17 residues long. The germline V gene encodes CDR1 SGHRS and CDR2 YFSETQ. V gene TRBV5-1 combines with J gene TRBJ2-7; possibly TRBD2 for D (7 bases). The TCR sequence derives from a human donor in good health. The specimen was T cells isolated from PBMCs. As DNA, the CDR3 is TGCGCCAGCAGCCTGGACTTAGAGGGGGGGACAACCTACGAGCAGTACTTC. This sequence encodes CASSLDLEGGTTYEQYF.